This T cell receptor (beta chain) emerged from a study of blood T cell repertoires in COVID-19. In the study overall: COVID-19 samples collected from the United States, Italy and Spain covered acute and convalescent phases. T cells, B-cell-depleted T cells, or PBMCs supplied cDNA or gDNA.

In germline, CDR1 is KGHSH, CDR2 LQKENI. The CDR3 is 16 amino acids. J was trimmed by 7 bases and V by 0 bases; bases with no gene match: 9. Assay: immunoSEQ multiplex PCR; the TCRdb copy retains only in-frame clones and omits some. Of more than 65,000 clones in the sample, roughly 89% were seen once. This chain uses TRBV18 with TRBJ1-1; 9 bases agree with TRBD1. Source material: peripheral blood. The clonotype was recovered from a man aged 55 to 70 with acute or convalescent COVID-19. This CDR3 is CASSPPNPGTGYEAFF. The CDR3 bases are TGTGCCAGCTCACCACCGAATCCCGGGACAGGGTATGAAGCTTTCTTT.